Below, 18 T cell receptor beta chains from the same sample are listed, as sequenced in a study of T cell changes during pregnancy in multiple sclerosis. Method: immunoSEQ multiplex PCR; TCRdb's copy keeps in-frame clones and lacks some. This sample yields tens of thousands of clones, of which about nine tenths are seen a single time; roughly 3.9% belongs to the top ten. Sequenced here: peripheral blood, sampled after pregnancy. All receptors derive from a female donor in good health, enrolled as a control in a pregnancy study.

This clone turned up a few times. The chain combines TRBV20-1 with TRBJ1-2; D remains ambiguous. This CDR3 is 10 amino acids long. Between the trimmed V and J ends, which lost 6 bases and 8 bases, there was a span of 10 bases. CDR1 is DFQATT and CDR2 is SNEGSKA in the germline V gene (reference sequence). CDR3 sequence: CSALEDGYTF. CDR3 in DNA: TGCAGTGCCCTGGAGGACGGCTACACCTTC.

The CDR3 spells CASSIWDRDTEAFF. In DNA, the CDR3 is TGTGCCAGTAGTATTTGGGACAGGGACACTGAAGCTTTCTTT. The chain employs TRBV19 and TRBJ1-1; 9 nucleotides match TRBD1. There are 14 residues in the CDR3. J was trimmed by 3 bases and V by 3 bases; bases with no gene match: 2. The germline V gene encodes CDR1 LNHDA and CDR2 SQIVND (reference sequence).

The V and J genes are TRBV4-1 and TRBJ1-5; D is perhaps TRBD1 (6 bases). The V end was cut by 4 bases, the J end by 5 bases, with 21 bases between. CDR1 is MGHRA and CDR2 is YSYEKL in the germline V gene. This CDR3 has 17 amino acids. CDR3 in amino acids: CASSPSESRGHDQPQHF. CDR3 DNA: TGCGCCAGCAGCCCCTCGGAGAGCAGGGGCCATGATCAGCCCCAGCATTTT.

The chain couples TRBV28 to TRBJ1-5; unclear D gene. V gave up 6 bases and J gave up 2 bases, with 8 bases separating them. The length of the CDR3 is 13 residues. Looked up from germline, CDR1 is MDHEN and CDR2 is SYDVKM. The CDR3 loop is CASSPVGNQPQHF. In nucleotides, the CDR3 is TGTGCCAGCAGCCCGGTGGGCAATCAGCCCCAGCATTTT.

The chain links TRBV5-1 to TRBJ2-1; 7 bases are a match to TRBD2. Germline assignment: CDR1 SGHRS and CDR2 YFSETQ. After removal of 4 bases from V and 6 bases from J, the junction contained 7 bases not matched to a gene. The CDR3 contains 14 residues. The CDR3 bases are TGCGCCAGCAGCATAACCTCGGGGGGCAATGAGCAGTTCTTC. This encodes CASSITSGGNEQFF.

This chain uses TRBV9 with TRBJ1-1, with D unresolved. V lost 3 bases, J lost 0 bases, and 18 bases lay in between. Germline loops: CDR1 SGDLS, CDR2 YYNGEE. The CDR3 is 17 amino acids. The CDR3 nucleotides read TGTGCCAGCAGCGCCTCCGGGCGGGCAGCTATGAACACTGAAGCTTTCTTT. It is translated as CASSASGRAAMNTEAFF.

The chain uses TRBV7-9 and TRBJ2-1; TRBD2 matches at 11 bases. Germline V gene sequence: CDR1 SEHNR, CDR2 FQNEAQ (reference sequence). This CDR3 has 17 residues. The V gene end was trimmed by 3 bases and the J gene end by 8 bases; junction bases not matched to a gene: 12. The CDR3 sequence: CASSLSSGGESGHEQFF. CDR3 nucleotides: TGTGCCAGCAGCTTGAGTAGCGGGGGGGAGAGTGGTCATGAGCAGTTCTTC.

V usage is TRBV10-3 and J usage is TRBJ2-3, with 8 bases fitting TRBD2. CDR1 ENHRY and CDR2 SYGVKD come from the germline V gene. V was clipped by 10 bases and J by 6 bases; unmatched bases: 12. The CDR3 loop spans 14 amino acids. DNA for the CDR3: TGTGCCAACGCTCGGGGGGGCCGGGGGGATACGCAGTATTTT. As protein: CANARGGRGDTQYF.

This chain uses TRBV19 with TRBJ1-6, with a tentative D call TRBD1 (6 bases). The germline V and J ends were trimmed by 8 bases and 9 bases, with 17 bases remaining between them. Germline V gene data show CDR1 as LNHDA and CDR2 as SQIVND (reference sequence). This CDR3 has 14 residues. The CDR3 loop reads CASGQQGESSPLHF. The CDR3 coding sequence is TGTGCCAGTGGACAACAGGGAGAAAGTTCACCCCTCCACTTT.

CDR3 protein: CASRRDRGEYNSPLHF. CDR3 sequence (DNA): TGTGCCAGCAGGAGGGACAGGGGCGAGTATAATTCACCCCTCCACTTT. The V and J genes are TRBV2 and TRBJ1-6, with TRBD1 identical over 10 bases. J was trimmed by 4 bases and V by 6 bases; bases with no gene match: 6. Germline values: CDR1 SNHLY, CDR2 FYNNEI. The CDR3 has 16 residues.

V gene TRBV20-1 combines with J gene TRBJ1-1, with D perhaps matching TRBD1 (5 bases). V was shortened by 5 bases and J by 6 bases, with 10 bases between the two germline ends. Germline-derived CDR1 and CDR2 are DFQATT and SNEGSKA (reference sequence). This CDR3 has 11 residues. The CDR3 bases are TGCAGTGCTGGGGGAGGCGCTGAAGCTTTCTTT. This encodes CSAGGGAEAFF.

The genes are TRBV2 and TRBJ2-3; 8 nucleotides match TRBD2. J was trimmed by 6 bases and V by 7 bases; bases with no gene match: 3. The CDR3 extends over 12 amino acids. Germline V lookup: CDR1 SNHLY, CDR2 FYNNEI. In DNA form, the CDR3 reads TGTGCCAGCACAGCGGGGGCGGATACGCAGTATTTT. It is translated as CASTAGADTQYF.

This clone was seen only a few times. This sequence joins TRBV19 and TRBJ1-1; D possibly corresponds to TRBD1 (5 bases). The V gene lost 7 bases and the J gene lost 1 base, with 16 bases spanning the gap. This CDR3 has 15 amino acids. Germline V gives CDR1 LNHDA, CDR2 SQIVND (reference sequence). CDR3: CASIPPWGENTEAFF. Here the CDR3 DNA reads TGTGCCAGTATACCCCCATGGGGGGAGAACACTGAAGCTTTCTTT.

The rearrangement joins TRBV27 to TRBJ2-3, with 8 bases aligning to TRBD2. CDR1 is MNHEY, CDR2 SMNVEV, per germline (reference sequence). The junction had 9 bases not matched to a gene; V was cut back by 7 bases and J by 6 bases. The CDR3 length is 14 residues. The CDR3 sequence is CASNPAGDWDTQYF. The CDR3 region has the DNA TGTGCCAGCAACCCAGCGGGGGATTGGGATACGCAGTATTTT.

The chain joins TRBV5-6 to TRBJ2-3; possibly TRBD1 for D (5 bases). The CDR3 loop spans 14 amino acids. Germline-derived CDR1 and CDR2 are SGHDT and YYEEEE. The V gene lost 2 bases and the J gene lost 2 bases, with 9 bases spanning the gap. CDR3 in DNA: TGTGCCAGCAGCTTTTGGGGCAACACAGATACGCAGTATTTT. Its translation is CASSFWGNTDTQYF.

The CDR3 bases are TGTGCCAGCAGTGTTACCGGGACAGGGGGACGAAATGAGCAGTTCTTC. As protein: CASSVTGTGGRNEQFF. The rearrangement joins TRBV6-1 to TRBJ2-1, with 11 bases that match TRBD1. Germline V gives CDR1 MNHNS, CDR2 SASEGT. The CDR3 contains 16 residues. V lost 4 bases, J lost 7 bases, and 9 bases stayed unmatched.

The chain is built from TRBV28 and TRBJ1-5, with 10 bases aligning to TRBD1. Trimming removed 6 bases from V and 6 bases from J; junction bases left unmatched: 8. This CDR3 is 15 amino acids long. Per the germline V gene, CDR1 is MDHEN and CDR2 is SYDVKM. The CDR3 nucleotides read TGTGCCAGCAGGGCCGGGACAGGGGAGAGTCAGCCCCAGCATTTT. Its translation: CASRAGTGESQPQHF.

The rearrangement joins TRBV28 to TRBJ2-7; 8 nucleotides agree with TRBD1. CDR3 length: 16 residues. In germline, CDR1 is MDHEN, CDR2 SYDVKM. Losses at the gene ends were 5 bases for V and 1 base for J; bases not matched to a gene: 10. This CDR3 reads CASSPTGTGGSYEQYF. The CDR3 DNA is TGTGCCAGCAGTCCAACCGGGACAGGAGGATCCTACGAGCAGTACTTC.